This T cell receptor (beta chain) was documented in a study of Tregs in tolerant kidney transplant recipients. Sequenced by immunoSEQ multiplex PCR; TCRdb stores in-frame clones only, minus some. Of 35,000 to 55,000 clones listed, around 90% are singletons. CD4+CD25+CD127- Tregs, CD4+CD25- non-Tregs, CD4 and CD8 cells were sorted. Trimming removed 5 bases from V and 3 bases from J, with 13 bases in between. CDR3 length: 14 amino acids. Germline lookup yields CDR1 MNHNS and CDR2 SASEGT. Sequenced sample: Tregs from blood. The rearrangement links TRBV6-1 to TRBJ1-1; weak D call: TRBD1 (5 bases). This clonotype was sampled from a human donor in good health. CDR3 nucleotides: TGTGCCAGCAGTATCTGGGCGGGGGACACTGAAGCTTTCTTT. Protein sequence: CASSIWAGDTEAFF.